This T cell receptor beta chain was captured in a study of blood T cell repertoires in COVID-19. Turning to the study itself: Nucleic acid was either cDNA or gDNA, and it came from T cells, B-cell-depleted T cells, or PBMCs.

Patients from Seattle were sampled longitudinally, starting during active infection. This CDR3 region has 15 residues. Looked up from germline, CDR1 is ENHRY and CDR2 is SYGVKD. V lost 5 bases to trimming and J lost 0 bases, with 11 bases between them. Per the original methods: Reference gene primers were amplified, and this amplification served to estimate nucleated cell counts. Measured with immunoSEQ multiplex PCR; TCRdb has only the in-frame clones, and not every one. That table supplies the V and J calls and clone size; D and trimming were determined from the DNA. The sample has under 300,000 clones; approximately 86% are singletons.

The TCR originated in a woman in her 70s with COVID-19, enrolled during active disease. The chain carries TRBV10-3 and TRBJ2-1; no firm D call. The sample comprised peripheral blood. CDR3 sequence reads: CAISTLASSYNEQFF. The CDR3 region has the DNA TGTGCCATCAGTACGTTAGCTAGCTCCTACAATGAGCAGTTCTTC.